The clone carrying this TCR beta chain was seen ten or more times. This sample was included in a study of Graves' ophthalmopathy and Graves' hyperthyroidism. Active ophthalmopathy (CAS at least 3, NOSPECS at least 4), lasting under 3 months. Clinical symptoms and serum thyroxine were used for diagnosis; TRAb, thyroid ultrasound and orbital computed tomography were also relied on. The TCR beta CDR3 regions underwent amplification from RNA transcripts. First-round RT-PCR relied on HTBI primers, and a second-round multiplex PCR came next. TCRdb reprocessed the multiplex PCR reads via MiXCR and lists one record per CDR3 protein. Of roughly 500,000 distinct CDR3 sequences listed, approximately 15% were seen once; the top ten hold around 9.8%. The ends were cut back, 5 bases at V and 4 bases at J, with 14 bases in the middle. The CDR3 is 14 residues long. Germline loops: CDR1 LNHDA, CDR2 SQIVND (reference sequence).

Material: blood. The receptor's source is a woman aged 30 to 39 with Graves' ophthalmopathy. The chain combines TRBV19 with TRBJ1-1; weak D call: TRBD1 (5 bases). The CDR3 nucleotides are TGTGCCAGTAGTTATTTCGAGGGGATCACTGAAGCTTTCTTT. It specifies CASSYFEGITEAFF.